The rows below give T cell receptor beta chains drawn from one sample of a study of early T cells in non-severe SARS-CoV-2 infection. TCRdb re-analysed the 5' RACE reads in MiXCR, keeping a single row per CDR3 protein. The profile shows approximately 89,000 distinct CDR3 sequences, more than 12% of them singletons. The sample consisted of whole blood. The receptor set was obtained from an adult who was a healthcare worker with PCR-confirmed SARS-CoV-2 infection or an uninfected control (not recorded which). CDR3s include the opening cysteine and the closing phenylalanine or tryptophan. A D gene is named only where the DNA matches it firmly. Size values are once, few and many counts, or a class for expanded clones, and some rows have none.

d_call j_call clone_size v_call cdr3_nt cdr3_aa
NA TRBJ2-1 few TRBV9 TGTGCCAGCAGCGCAAGGGACTCGGACTACAATGAGCAGTTCTTC CASSARDSDYNEQFF
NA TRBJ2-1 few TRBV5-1 TGCGCCAGCAAGAGGGTGAGGGATGAATACAATGAGCAGTTCTTC CASKRVRDEYNEQFF
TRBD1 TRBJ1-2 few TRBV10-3 TGTGCCATCAGTGGAACCGGGACAGGGACTAGTACGGACACCTTC CAISGTGTGTSTDTF
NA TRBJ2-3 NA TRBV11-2 TGTGCCAGCAGCTCCTGGACTGGTTCCTCCGATACGCAGTATTTT CASSSWTGSSDTQYF
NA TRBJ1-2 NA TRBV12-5 TGTGCTAGTGGGGACAAGAACTATGGCTACACCTTC CASGDKNYGYTF
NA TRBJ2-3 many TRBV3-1 TGTGCCAGCAGCCAAGACGGCGTAAGCGTAGAGTCAGATACGCAGTATTTT CASSQDGVSVESDTQYF
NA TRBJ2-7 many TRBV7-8 TGTGCCAGCAGCTTCGGACGGATCATCTACGAGCAGTACTTC CASSFGRIIYEQYF
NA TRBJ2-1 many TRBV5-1 TGCGCCAGCAGCTTCTACCTACTAAGCGCACCATCCCGGAGCAATGAGCAGTTCTTC CASSFYLLSAPSRSNEQFF
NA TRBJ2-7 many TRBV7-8 TGTGCCAGCACTCCCACCCTCGGCGCCTACGAGCAGTACTTC CASTPTLGAYEQYF
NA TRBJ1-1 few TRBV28 TGTGCCAGCAGTTTAGTACAGACAGGTGAAGCTTTCTTT CASSLVQTGEAFF
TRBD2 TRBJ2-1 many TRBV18 TGTGCCAGCTCACCGTACAACGGGAGGGCCGGGTTTGGTGAGCAGTTCTTC CASSPYNGRAGFGEQFF
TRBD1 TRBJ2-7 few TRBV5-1 TGCGCCAGCAGCTTGCGTCAGGGGGTCGCCTACGAGCAGTACTTC CASSLRQGVAYEQYF
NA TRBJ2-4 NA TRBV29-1 TGCAGCGTGGGTTGGACAGAAAACATTCAGTACTTC CSVGWTENIQYF
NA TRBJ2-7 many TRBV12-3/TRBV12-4 TGTGCCAGCAGTTTAGCCCGGCTGGGGCAGTACTTC CASSLARLGQYF
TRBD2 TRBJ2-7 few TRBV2 TGTGCCAGCAGCGTGACTAGCGGGACTACCTACGAGCAGTACTTC CASSVTSGTTYEQYF
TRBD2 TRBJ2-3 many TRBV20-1 TGCAGTGCTATTGGCGGGACTAGCGGGGGGCATGCAGATACGCAGTATTTT CSAIGGTSGGHADTQYF
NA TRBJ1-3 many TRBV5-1 TGCGCCAGCAGCCCGGGCCCCCGGCCTGGAAACACCATATATTTT CASSPGPRPGNTIYF
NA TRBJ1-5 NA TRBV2 TGTGCCAGCAGGGACAGAAGCAATCAGCCCCAGCATTTT CASRDRSNQPQHF
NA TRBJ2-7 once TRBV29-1 TGCAGCGTTTCTTCGGGGCCCGGGGCCTACGAGCAGTACTTC CSVSSGPGAYEQYF
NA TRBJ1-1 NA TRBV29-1 TGCAGCGTTGAAGGGGGCAGGGGCTTGGGGAAAGCTTTCTTT CSVEGGRGLGKAFF
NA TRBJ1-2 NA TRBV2 TGTGCCAGCAGGGACCGACAGGCACGAGGGTATGGCTACACCTTC CASRDRQARGYGYTF
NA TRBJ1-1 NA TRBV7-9 TGTGCCAGCAGCAAAACTATGAACACTGAAGCTTTCTTT CASSKTMNTEAFF
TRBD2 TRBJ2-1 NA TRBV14 TGTGCCAGCAGCCAAGGTCGCTCCGGGACTAGCGGGTCGACCATTCTGTGTGAGCAGTTCTTC CASSQGRSGTSGSTILCEQFF
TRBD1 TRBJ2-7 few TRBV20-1 TGCAGTGCTATGAGACAGGGCTACGAGCAGTACTTC CSAMRQGYEQYF
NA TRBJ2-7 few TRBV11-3 TGTGCCAGCAGCTTAGGGTTAGTGTACGAGCAGTACTTC CASSLGLVYEQYF
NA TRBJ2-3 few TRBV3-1 TGTGCCAGCAGCGCTAACGGAGGCACAGATACGCAGTATTTT CASSANGGTDTQYF
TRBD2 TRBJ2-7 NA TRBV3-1 TGTGCCAGCAGCCAAGTAGGAAGAGGCGGGAGGGCCAGCGAGCAGTACTTC CASSQVGRGGRASEQYF
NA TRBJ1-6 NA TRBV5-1 TGCGCCAGCAGCTTGGATGCAGGAGCGGCGGGTTCACCCCTCCACTTT CASSLDAGAAGSPLHF
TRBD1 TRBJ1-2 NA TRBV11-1 TGTGCCAGCAGCTCAGGGGGAGGCTATGGCTACACCTTC CASSSGGGYGYTF